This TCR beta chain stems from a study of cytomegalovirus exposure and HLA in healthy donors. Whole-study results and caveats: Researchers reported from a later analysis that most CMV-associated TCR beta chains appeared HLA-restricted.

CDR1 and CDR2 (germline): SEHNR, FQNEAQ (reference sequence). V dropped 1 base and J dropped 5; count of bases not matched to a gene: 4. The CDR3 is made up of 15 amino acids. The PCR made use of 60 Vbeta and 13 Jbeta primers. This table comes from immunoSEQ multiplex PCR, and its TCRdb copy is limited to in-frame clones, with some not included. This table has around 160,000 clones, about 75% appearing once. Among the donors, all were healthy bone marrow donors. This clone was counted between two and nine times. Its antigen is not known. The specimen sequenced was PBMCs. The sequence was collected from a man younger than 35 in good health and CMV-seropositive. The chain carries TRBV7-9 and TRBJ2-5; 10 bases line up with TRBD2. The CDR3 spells CASSLVTSGLETQYF. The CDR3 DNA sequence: TGTGCCAGCAGCTTAGTGACTAGCGGGCTGGAGACCCAGTACTTC.